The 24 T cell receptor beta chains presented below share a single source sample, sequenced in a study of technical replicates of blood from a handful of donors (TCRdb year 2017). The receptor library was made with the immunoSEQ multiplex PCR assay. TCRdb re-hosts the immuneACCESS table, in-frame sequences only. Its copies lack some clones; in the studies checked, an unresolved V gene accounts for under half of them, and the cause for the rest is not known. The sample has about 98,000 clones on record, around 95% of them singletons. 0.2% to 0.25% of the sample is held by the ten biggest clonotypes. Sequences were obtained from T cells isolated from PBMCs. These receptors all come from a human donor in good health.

The CDR3 DNA reads as TGTGCCAGTAGTTTCCAAATCACCGGGGAGCTGTTTTTT. Protein: CASSFQITGELFF. This chain uses TRBV19 with TRBJ2-2; no definite D call. V shed 5 bases and J shed 4 bases, with 8 bases lying between them. CDR1 is LNHDA, CDR2 SQIVND, per germline (reference sequence). The CDR3 has 13 amino acids.

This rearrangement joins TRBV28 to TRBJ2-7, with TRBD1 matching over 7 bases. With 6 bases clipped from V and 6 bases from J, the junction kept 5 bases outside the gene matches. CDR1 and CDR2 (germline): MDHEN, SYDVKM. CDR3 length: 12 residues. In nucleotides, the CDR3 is TGTGCCAGCAGCGGTGACAGGGTCGAGCAGTACTTC. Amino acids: CASSGDRVEQYF.

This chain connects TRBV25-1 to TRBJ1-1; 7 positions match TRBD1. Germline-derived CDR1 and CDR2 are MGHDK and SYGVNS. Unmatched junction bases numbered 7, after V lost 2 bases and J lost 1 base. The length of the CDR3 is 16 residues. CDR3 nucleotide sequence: TGTGCCAGCAGTGAAGGTTTTGGGGACAGGAACACTGAAGCTTTCTTT. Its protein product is CASSEGFGDRNTEAFF. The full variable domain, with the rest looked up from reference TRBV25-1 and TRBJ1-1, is EADIYQTPRYLVIGTGKKITLECSQTMGHDKMYWYQQDPGMELHLIHYSYGVNSTEKGDLSSESTVSRIRTEHFPLTLESARPSHTSQYLCASSEGFGDRNTEAFFGQGTRLTVV.

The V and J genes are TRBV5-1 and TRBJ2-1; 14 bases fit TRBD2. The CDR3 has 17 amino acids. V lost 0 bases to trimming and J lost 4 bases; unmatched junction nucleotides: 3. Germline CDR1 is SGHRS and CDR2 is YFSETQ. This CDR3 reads CASSLGTSGGRYNEQFF. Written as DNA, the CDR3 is TGCGCCAGCAGCTTGGGGACTAGCGGGGGGAGATACAATGAGCAGTTCTTC.

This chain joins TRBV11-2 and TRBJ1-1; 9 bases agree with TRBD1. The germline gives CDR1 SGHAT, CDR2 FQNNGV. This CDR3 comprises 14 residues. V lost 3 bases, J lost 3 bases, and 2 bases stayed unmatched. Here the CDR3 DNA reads TGTGCCAGCAGCTTGGGACAGGGTTACACTGAAGCTTTCTTT. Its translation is CASSLGQGYTEAFF.

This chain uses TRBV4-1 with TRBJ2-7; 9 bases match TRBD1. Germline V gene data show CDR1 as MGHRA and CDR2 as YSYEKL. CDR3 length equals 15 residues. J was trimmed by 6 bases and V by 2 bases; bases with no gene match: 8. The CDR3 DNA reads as TGCGCCAGCAGCCAACCCACAAAGACAGGGGGCGAGCAGTACTTC. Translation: CASSQPTKTGGEQYF.

CDR3 protein: CASSLVYSSGNTIYF. The DNA of the CDR3 is TGTGCCAGCAGCTTAGTGTACTCCTCTGGAAACACCATATATTTT. The chain recombines TRBV7-8 with TRBJ1-3; D remains unclear. The CDR3 spans 15 residues. V lost 1 base and J 0 bases, leaving 7 bases between the germline ends. Germline CDR1 and CDR2: SGHVS and FQNEAQ.

The CDR3 DNA follows: TGTGCCAGCAGCGTAGACGGGACACGGAGTCAGCCCCAGCATTTT. This encodes CASSVDGTRSQPQHF. V gene TRBV9 combines with J gene TRBJ1-5; maybe TRBD1 (6 bases). Per germline, CDR1 SGDLS and CDR2 YYNGEE. The CDR3 loop spans 15 amino acids. Between the trimmed V and J ends, which lost 0 bases and 6 bases, there was a span of 13 bases.

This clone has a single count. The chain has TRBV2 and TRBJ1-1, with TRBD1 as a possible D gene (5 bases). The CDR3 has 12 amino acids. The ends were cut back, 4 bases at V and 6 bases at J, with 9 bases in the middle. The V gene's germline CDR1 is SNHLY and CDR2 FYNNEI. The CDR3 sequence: CASSVTTAEAFF. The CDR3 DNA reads TGTGCCAGCAGTGTGACGACAGCTGAAGCTTTCTTT.

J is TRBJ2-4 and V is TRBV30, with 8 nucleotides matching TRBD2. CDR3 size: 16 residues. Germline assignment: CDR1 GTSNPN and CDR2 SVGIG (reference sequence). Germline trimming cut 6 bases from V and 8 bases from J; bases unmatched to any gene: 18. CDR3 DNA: TGTGCCTGTACCTACGGGGGGGGTGCCGGTAAGGACATTCAGTACTTC. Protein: CACTYGGGAGKDIQYF.

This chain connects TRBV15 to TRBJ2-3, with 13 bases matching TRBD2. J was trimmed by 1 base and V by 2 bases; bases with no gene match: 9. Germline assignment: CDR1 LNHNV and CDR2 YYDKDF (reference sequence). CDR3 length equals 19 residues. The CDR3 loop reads CATSRTSGRAEVGTDTQYF. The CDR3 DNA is TGTGCCACCAGCAGAACTAGCGGGAGGGCCGAGGTGGGCACAGATACGCAGTATTTT.

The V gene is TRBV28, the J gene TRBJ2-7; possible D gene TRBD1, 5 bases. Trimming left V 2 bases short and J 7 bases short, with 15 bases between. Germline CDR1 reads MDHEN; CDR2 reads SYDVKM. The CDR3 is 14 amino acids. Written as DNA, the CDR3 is TGTGCCAGCAGTTTAGGACAAAACTTGGGGGAGCAGTACTTC. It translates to CASSLGQNLGEQYF.

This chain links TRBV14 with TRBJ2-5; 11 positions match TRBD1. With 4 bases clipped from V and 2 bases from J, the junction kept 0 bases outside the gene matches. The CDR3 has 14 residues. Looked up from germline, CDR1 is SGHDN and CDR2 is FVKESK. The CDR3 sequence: CASSRDRGQETQYF. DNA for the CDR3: TGTGCCAGCAGCCGGGACAGGGGGCAAGAGACCCAGTACTTC.

CDR3 bases: TGCAGCGTAGTCCCGCCCGAGGCCAAAAACATTCAGTACTTC. It yields the protein CSVVPPEAKNIQYF. This chain links TRBV29-1 with TRBJ2-4; no clear D gene. Germline CDR1 and CDR2: SQVTM and ANQGSEA. Trimming pared 6 bases from V and 1 base from J, leaving 13 bases between. The CDR3 contains 14 residues.

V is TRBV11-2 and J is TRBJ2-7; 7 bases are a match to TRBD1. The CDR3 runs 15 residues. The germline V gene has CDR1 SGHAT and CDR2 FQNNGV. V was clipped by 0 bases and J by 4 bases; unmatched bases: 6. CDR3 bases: TGTGCCAGCAGCTTAGATCATTTGGGACAGTACGAGCAGTACTTC. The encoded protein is CASSLDHLGQYEQYF.

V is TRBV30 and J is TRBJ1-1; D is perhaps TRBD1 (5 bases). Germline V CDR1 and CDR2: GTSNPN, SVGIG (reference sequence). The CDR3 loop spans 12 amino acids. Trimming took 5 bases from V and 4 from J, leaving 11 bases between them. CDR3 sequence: CAWGYRGTEAFF. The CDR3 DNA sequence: TGTGCCTGGGGGTATAGGGGCACTGAAGCTTTCTTT.

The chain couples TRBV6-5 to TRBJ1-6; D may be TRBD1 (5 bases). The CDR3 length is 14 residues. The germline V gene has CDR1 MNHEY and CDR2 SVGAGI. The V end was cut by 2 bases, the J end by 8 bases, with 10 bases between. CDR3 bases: TGTGCCAGCAGTTACCGGGGGGGGGATTCACCCCTCCACTTT. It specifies CASSYRGGDSPLHF.

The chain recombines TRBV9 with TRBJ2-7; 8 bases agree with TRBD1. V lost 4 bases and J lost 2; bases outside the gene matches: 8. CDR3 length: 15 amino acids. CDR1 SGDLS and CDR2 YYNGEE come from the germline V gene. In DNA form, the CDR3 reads TGTGCCAGCAGCCTGACAGGGGTCCCCACCTACGAGCAGTACTTC. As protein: CASSLTGVPTYEQYF.

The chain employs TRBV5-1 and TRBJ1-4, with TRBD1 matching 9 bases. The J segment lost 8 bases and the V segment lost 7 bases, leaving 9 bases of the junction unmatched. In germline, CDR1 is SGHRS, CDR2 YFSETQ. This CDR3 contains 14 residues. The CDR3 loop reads CASGEGTGHEKLFF. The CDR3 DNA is TGCGCCAGCGGAGAGGGGACAGGGCACGAAAAACTGTTTTTT.

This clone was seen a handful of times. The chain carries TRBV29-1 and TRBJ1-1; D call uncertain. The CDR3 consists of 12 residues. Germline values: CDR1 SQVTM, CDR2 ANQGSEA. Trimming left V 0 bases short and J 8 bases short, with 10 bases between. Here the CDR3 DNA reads TGCAGCGTTGAAGATCTTCAGGTGGAAGCTTTCTTT. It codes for CSVEDLQVEAFF.

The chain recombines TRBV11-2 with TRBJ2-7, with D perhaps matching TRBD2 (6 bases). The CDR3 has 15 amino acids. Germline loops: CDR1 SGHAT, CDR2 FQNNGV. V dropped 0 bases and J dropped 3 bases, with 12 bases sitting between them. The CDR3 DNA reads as TGTGCCAGCAGCTTAGACCGCGGGGTAGGCTACGAGCAGTACTTC. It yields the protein CASSLDRGVGYEQYF.

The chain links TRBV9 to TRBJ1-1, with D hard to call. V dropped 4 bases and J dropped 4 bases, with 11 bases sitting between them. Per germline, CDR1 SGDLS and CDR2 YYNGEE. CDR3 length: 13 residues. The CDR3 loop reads CASSPQGSTEAFF. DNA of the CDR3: TGTGCCAGCAGCCCACAAGGGAGCACTGAAGCTTTCTTT. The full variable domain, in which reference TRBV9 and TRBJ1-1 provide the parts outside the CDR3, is DSGVTQTPKHLITATGQRVTLRCSPRSGDLSVYWYQQSLDQGLQFLIQYYNGEERAKGNILERFSAQQFPDLHSELNLSSLELGDSALYFCASSPQGSTEAFFGQGTRLTVV.

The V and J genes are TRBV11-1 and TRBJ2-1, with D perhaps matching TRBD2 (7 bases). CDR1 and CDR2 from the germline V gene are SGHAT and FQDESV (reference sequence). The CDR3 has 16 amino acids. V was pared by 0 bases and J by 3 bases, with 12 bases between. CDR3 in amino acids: CASSLALGGGYNEQFF. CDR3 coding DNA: TGTGCCAGCAGCTTAGCGTTAGGGGGGGGCTACAATGAGCAGTTCTTC.

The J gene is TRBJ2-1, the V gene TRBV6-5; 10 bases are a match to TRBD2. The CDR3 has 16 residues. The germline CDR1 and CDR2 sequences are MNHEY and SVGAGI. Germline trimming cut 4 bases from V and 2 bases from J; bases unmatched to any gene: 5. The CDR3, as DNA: TGTGCCAGCAGTTCTAGCGGGAGTCTCCCCTACAATGAGCAGTTCTTC. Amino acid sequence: CASSSSGSLPYNEQFF.